Below, one TCR beta chain is given with its context. Antigen unknown. Profiled with immunoSEQ multiplex PCR; TCRdb holds only in-frame clones, not every one. The sample shows 2 million or so clones, approximately 95% of them seen only once. Germline lookup yields CDR1 MGHRA and CDR2 YSYEKL. Trimming pared 0 bases from V and 1 base from J, leaving 9 bases between. CDR3 length: 15 residues. These data originate in a study of shared clonotypes between healthy human individuals. General study findings and limits: Owing to a small donor count, the genetic and exposure-history diversity represented was limited. Clonotypes that were shared across four donors made up around 5.5% of naive CD4 clonotypes. All-four-donor shared clonotypes had higher generation probabilities than non-shared clonotypes did.

This sequence joins TRBV4-1 and TRBJ2-5; the D is unclear. This clonotype originated in a man between 18 and 35 years old in good health. The source material was naive CD4+ T cells sorted from blood. Subset reported: CD45RA+ positively selected. As DNA, the CDR3 is TGCGCCAGCAGCCAAGAAAGGACGGCCCAAGAGACCCAGTACTTC. Residues: CASSQERTAQETQYF.